This passage covers 32 T cell receptor beta chains from one sample sequenced in a study of CD8 T cells in ankylosing spondylitis. TCRdb recomputed calls from the 5' RACE reads with MiXCR, one row per CDR3 protein. The sample contains about 69,000 distinct CDR3 sequences, under 5.5% of which appear only once. The sample taken for sequencing was blood, either unsorted or a sorted T cell fraction (not recorded which). The receptors come from a male donor with ankylosing spondylitis or in good health (not recorded which).

This clonotype was seen ten or more times. J is TRBJ2-2 and V is TRBV18, with D uncertain. The ends were cut back, 1 base at V and 0 bases at J, with 6 bases in the middle. In germline, CDR1 is KGHSH, CDR2 LQKENI. This CDR3 has 15 amino acids. CDR3 sequence: CASSPLQANTGELFF. The CDR3 region has the DNA TGTGCCAGCTCACCACTCCAGGCGAACACCGGGGAGCTGTTTTTT.

This clonotype was observed at least ten times. The chain is built from TRBV18 and TRBJ2-2, with D perhaps TRBD2 (6 bases). The CDR3 totals 14 residues. Germline lookup yields CDR1 KGHSH and CDR2 LQKENI. Between the trimmed V and J ends, which lost 3 bases and 6 bases, there was a span of 11 bases. CDR3 DNA: TGTGCCAGCTCACCCCAGGGAGGATCCGGGGAGCTGTTTTTT. As protein: CASSPQGGSGELFF.

This clonotype was recorded at least ten times. CDR3 nucleotides: TGTGCCAGCAGCCAAGGACAGCAGTACGAGACCCAGTACTTC. This encodes CASSQGQQYETQYF. This chain links TRBV3-1 with TRBJ2-5; tentative D call: TRBD1 (5 bases). Trimming cost V 1 base and J 5 bases, with 11 bases left between them. This CDR3 has 14 residues. CDR1 LGHDT and CDR2 YNNKEL come from the germline V gene (reference sequence).

Many counts were recorded for this clonotype. This chain connects TRBV20-1 to TRBJ1-2; D unclear. This CDR3 has 12 amino acids. Germline V gives CDR1 DFQATT, CDR2 SNEGSKA (reference sequence). Trimming took off 5 bases at V and 4 bases at J, with 11 bases between the two ends. The CDR3 loop reads CSAPDGLYGYTF. DNA for the CDR3: TGCAGTGCTCCGGACGGTCTCTATGGCTACACCTTC.

This clonotype was counted between two and nine times. A much more abundant neighbour one base away suggests this may be a read error. The chain has TRBV20-1 and TRBJ2-2; 7 bases fit TRBD2. Per the germline V gene, CDR1 is DFQATT and CDR2 is SNEGSKA (reference sequence). CDR3 length equals 14 residues. Trimming took 2 bases from V and 6 from J; bases not matched to a gene: 6. The CDR3 protein is CSARSGANPGELFF. As DNA, the CDR3 is TGCAGTGCTAGAAGCGGGGCCAACCCCGGGGAGCTGTTTTTT.

This clonotype was seen repeatedly, ten times or more. This sequence joins TRBV30 and TRBJ1-2, with 8 positions matching TRBD1. V dropped 2 bases and J dropped 6; count of bases not matched to a gene: 5. From germline, CDR1 is GTSNPN and CDR2 SVGIG (reference sequence). The CDR3 is 13 residues long. CDR3 bases: TGTGCCTGGAGTCGGGACAGGCCCCATGGCTACACCTTC. As protein: CAWSRDRPHGYTF.

Many counts were recorded for this clonotype. This chain uses TRBV12-3 or TRBV12-4 with TRBJ1-4; no clear D. This CDR3 has 13 residues. Trimming took off 6 bases at V and 5 bases at J, with 10 bases between the two ends. CDR3 DNA: TGTGCCAGCAGCCGGGGTATGAATGAAAAACTGTTTTTT. This sequence encodes CASSRGMNEKLFF.

The sample holds many counts of this clonotype. The gene calls are TRBV10-3 and TRBJ2-7, with D possibly being TRBD1 (6 bases). The CDR3 is 14 amino acids. V was cut by 4 bases and J by 3 bases, with 13 bases left in between. In germline, CDR1 is ENHRY, CDR2 SYGVKD. CDR3 in DNA: TGTGCCATCAGTGGAACCGGGACAAACTACGAGCAGTACTTC. It yields the protein CAISGTGTNYEQYF.

V usage is TRBV12-3 or TRBV12-4 and J usage is TRBJ1-6; the match to TRBD1 covers 7 bases. J was trimmed by 6 bases and V by 5 bases; bases with no gene match: 4. The CDR3 sequence is 14 residues long. CDR3 sequence (DNA): TGTGCCAGCAGTCCGGACAGGACTAATTCACCCCTCCACTTT. It yields the protein CASSPDRTNSPLHF.

This clonotype was picked up many times. This sequence joins TRBV4-2 and TRBJ2-1, with D possibly called TRBD1 or TRBD2 (7 bases each). The CDR3 runs 11 residues. Per germline, CDR1 LGHNA and CDR2 YNFKEQ. With 7 bases removed from V and 13 bases from J, the gap between germline ends came to 14 bases. The DNA for the CDR3 is TGTGCCAGCATGGCGGGGGACAGTCAGTTCTTC. Its protein product is CASMAGDSQFF.

In its sample, this clonotype was seen many times. V and J are TRBV7-8 and TRBJ1-1, with D possibly TRBD1 on 6 matching bases. Trimming took 7 bases from V and 6 from J, leaving 21 bases between them. Per germline, CDR1 SGHVS and CDR2 FQNEAQ. This CDR3 comprises 15 residues. The CDR3 DNA is TGTGCCAGCACTTCGTCCCCGGACAGCCGGGCTGAAGCTTTCTTT. Translation gives CASTSSPDSRAEAFF.

In the case of this clonotype: A much larger clone lies a single base off, so this may be a read error. The chain has TRBV7-9 and TRBJ2-3; TRBD1 matches 7 bases. CDR3 size: 15 residues. Germline CDR1 and CDR2: SEHNR and FQNEAQ (reference sequence). Trimming removed 5 bases from V and 2 bases from J; junction bases left unmatched: 7. DNA of the CDR3: TGTGCCAGCAGCATGGGACAGTCTCCCACAGATACGCAGTATTTT. It encodes CASSMGQSPTDTQYF.

The chain links TRBV7-3 to TRBJ2-7; D is unclear. Per germline, CDR1 SGHTA and CDR2 FQGTGA. Deletions cut 2 bases from V and 0 bases from J, with 11 bases between. The CDR3 totals 15 residues. The CDR3 here is CASSLLPSSSYEQYF. The CDR3 DNA follows: TGTGCCAGCAGCTTACTTCCTTCGAGCTCCTACGAGCAGTACTTC.

There are many counts of this clonotype. The rearrangement uses TRBV28 and TRBJ1-1; D unclear. Per germline, CDR1 MDHEN and CDR2 SYDVKM. With 3 bases removed from V and 7 bases from J, the gap between germline ends came to 24 bases. The CDR3 runs 17 residues. DNA for the CDR3: TGTGCCAGCAGTTTTGTTAATCGGGCAGGTGGTAAAAATGAAGCTTTCTTT. Translation gives CASSFVNRAGGKNEAFF.

In this sample, this clonotype turned up many times. The rearrangement links TRBV4-1 to TRBJ1-5, with 12 bases fitting TRBD1. Losses at the gene ends were 3 bases for V and 5 bases for J; bases not matched to a gene: 5. Looked up from germline, CDR1 is MGHRA and CDR2 is YSYEKL. The CDR3 extends over 16 amino acids. DNA of the CDR3: TGCGCCAGCAGCCAGTACGGGACAGGGGGCGATCAGCCCCAGCATTTT. Translation gives CASSQYGTGGDQPQHF.

This clonotype has at least ten counts. CDR3 in DNA: TGTGCCAGCAGCCAAGGACAGTTTTTTAGGACCACCGGGGAGCTGTTTTTT. Protein: CASSQGQFFRTTGELFF. This chain uses TRBV6-2 or TRBV6-3 with TRBJ2-2; a weak D match, TRBD1 (6 bases). Trimming pared 6 bases from V and 4 bases from J, leaving 21 bases between. The germline V gene has CDR1 MNHEY and CDR2 SVGEGT. The CDR3 has 17 amino acids.

This clonotype was counted many times. This sequence joins TRBV28 and TRBJ2-7, with 7 bases lining up with TRBD2. J lost 2 bases, V lost 1 base, and 5 bases had no gene match. Germline loops: CDR1 MDHEN, CDR2 SYDVKM. CDR3 size: 15 residues. CDR3 DNA sequence: TGTGCCAGCAGTTTATCGGTGGGGGGGGCCTACGAGCAGTACTTC. This translates into CASSLSVGGAYEQYF. Full variable domain (rest looked up from reference TRBV28 and TRBJ2-7): DVKVTQSSRYLVKRTGEKVFLECVQDMDHENMFWYRQDPGLGLRLIYFSYDVKMKEKGDIPEGYSVSREKKERFSLILESASTNQTSMYLCASSLSVGGAYEQYFGPGTRLTVT.

The table lists this clonotype with many counts. This chain joins TRBV24-1 and TRBJ2-5; D tentatively reads TRBD1 or TRBD2 (5 bases each). This CDR3 is 16 amino acids long. Germline V gene data show CDR1 as KGHDR and CDR2 as SFDVKD. V was trimmed by 1 base and J by 1 base, leaving 12 bases between them. The CDR3 DNA is TGTGCCACCAGTGATTTTGGGGGAAGTACCCAAGAGACCCAGTACTTC. It translates to CATSDFGGSTQETQYF.

V usage is TRBV25-1 and J usage is TRBJ2-3, with D uncertain. Germline lookup yields CDR1 MGHDK and CDR2 SYGVNS. The CDR3 length is 13 residues. V lost 3 bases and J lost 6, with 10 bases in between. The CDR3 DNA is TGTGCCAGCAGTGAGTATAATAGGGATACGCAGTATTTT. Translated: CASSEYNRDTQYF. Variable domain in full (rest from reference TRBV25-1 and TRBJ2-3): EADIYQTPRYLVIGTGKKITLECSQTMGHDKMYWYQQDPGMELHLIHYSYGVNSTEKGDLSSESTVSRIRTEHFPLTLESARPSHTSQYLCASSEYNRDTQYFGPGTRLTVL.

There are many counts of this clonotype. The gene calls are TRBV6-2 or TRBV6-3 and TRBJ1-1; D remains ambiguous. Deletions cut 0 bases from V and 0 bases from J, with 8 bases between. Germline values: CDR1 MNHEY, CDR2 SVGEGT. The CDR3 is made up of 15 amino acids. The CDR3 protein is CASSYSYGLNTEAFF. The CDR3, as DNA: TGTGCCAGCAGTTACTCTTACGGTTTGAACACTGAAGCTTTCTTT.

This clonotype is labeled medium-sized. The rearrangement links TRBV28 to TRBJ2-2; a weak D match, TRBD1 (6 bases). Trimming removed 6 bases at V and 4 bases at J, with 18 bases between. CDR3 length: 16 amino acids. CDR1 is MDHEN, CDR2 SYDVKM, per germline. DNA of the CDR3: TGTGCCAGCAGGCAAGGTGTGGGGGCCTTCACCGGGGAGCTGTTTTTT. This gives the protein CASRQGVGAFTGELFF.

In regard to this clonotype: Its ends do not fully match the called genes, so a read error is possible. J is TRBJ2-3 and V is TRBV5-1; D gene uncertain. Germline-derived CDR1 and CDR2 are SGHRS and YFSETQ. CDR3 length: 13 amino acids. CDR3 region: CASSSELTATQYF. The CDR3 DNA reads TGCGCCAGCAGCTCCGAGCTCACAGCTACGCAGTATTTT.

This clonotype was seen many times. A read error may account for a junction end that differs from germline. This chain connects TRBV5-6 to TRBJ1-5, with a tentative D call TRBD1 (6 bases). The CDR3 loop spans 14 amino acids. Germline CDR1 reads SGHDT; CDR2 reads YYEEEE. The CDR3 loop reads CASTLWGASQPQHF. CDR3 bases: TGTGCCAGCACCTTGTGGGGGGCGAGTCAGCCCCAGCATTTT.

This clonotype showed up many times. This chain links TRBV11-2 with TRBJ2-7, with TRBD2 as a possible D gene (6 bases). V dropped 5 bases and J dropped 2 bases, with 16 bases sitting between them. Germline loops: CDR1 SGHAT, CDR2 FQNNGV. This CDR3 region has 15 residues. The CDR3 loop is CASSLPGLAAYEQYF. The CDR3 DNA is TGTGCCAGCAGCCTACCGGGACTTGCTGCCTACGAGCAGTACTTC.

In this sample, this clonotype turned up many times. The chain links TRBV12-3 or TRBV12-4 to TRBJ2-3, with 7 bases aligning to TRBD1. Trimming cost V 6 bases and J 9 bases; bases outside gene matches: 9. The CDR3 is 13 amino acids. The CDR3: CASSLAGGNTQYF. CDR3 bases: TGTGCCAGCAGCCTGGCAGGGGGAAACACGCAGTATTTT.

The sample holds a few counts of this clonotype. The rearrangement links TRBV7-9 to TRBJ1-4; no definite D call. The CDR3 consists of 15 residues. The germline V and J ends were trimmed by 6 bases and 4 bases, with 15 bases remaining between them. Germline values: CDR1 SEHNR, CDR2 FQNEAQ (reference sequence). CDR3 sequence reads: CASSPQAGSNEKLFF. The DNA of the CDR3 is TGTGCCAGCAGTCCCCAGGCTGGCAGTAATGAAAAACTGTTTTTT.

At least ten counts were recorded for this clonotype. Here the CDR3 reads CASSLAVGQGVEQFF. Written as DNA, the CDR3 is TGTGCCAGCAGCTTAGCGGTAGGACAGGGGGTCGAGCAGTTCTTC. The genes are TRBV7-6 and TRBJ2-1, with 10 bases aligning to TRBD1. Germline V gives CDR1 SGHVS, CDR2 FNYEAQ. The trim removed 0 bases at V and 10 bases at J, leaving 6 bases unmatched. The CDR3 length is 15 residues.

At least ten counts were recorded for this clonotype. The chain carries TRBV28 and TRBJ1-2; D is undetermined. This CDR3 has 13 residues. From germline, CDR1 is MDHEN and CDR2 SYDVKM. V lost 5 bases and J 8 bases, leaving 15 bases between the germline ends. The CDR3 region has the DNA TGTGCCAGCAGTCCTTCGTCCGCCCGGGGCTACACCTTC. It is translated as CASSPSSARGYTF.

The chain uses TRBV7-9 and TRBJ1-1; TRBD1 agrees at 7 bases. Per germline, CDR1 SEHNR and CDR2 FQNEAQ (reference sequence). The CDR3 has 14 amino acids. The junction had 11 bases not matched to a gene; V was cut back by 5 bases and J by 8 bases. CDR3 loop: CASSLTGRQGEAFF. The CDR3 coding sequence is TGTGCCAGCAGCCTCACCGGCCGACAGGGAGAAGCTTTCTTT.

This clonotype was detected many times. The rearrangement uses TRBV6-8 and TRBJ2-3, with 9 bases lining up with TRBD1. The CDR3 totals 20 residues. Germline loops: CDR1 MNHGY, CDR2 SAAAGT. V shed 6 bases, J shed 1 base, and the junction held 20 bases outside the gene matches. The CDR3 DNA sequence: TGTGCCAGCAGCTTTAACCGGGACAGGGTCCGGGATTCCTGCACAGATACGCAGTATTTT. Translated, it gives CASSFNRDRVRDSCTDTQYF.

There are many counts of this clonotype. V usage is TRBV20-1 and J usage is TRBJ1-1, with TRBD1 as a possible D gene (6 bases). CDR3 length equals 14 residues. From germline, CDR1 is DFQATT and CDR2 SNEGSKA (reference sequence). V was cut by 3 bases and J by 1 base, with 12 bases left in between. CDR3 in DNA: TGCAGTGCTAGTGCCGGGACAACGAACACTGAAGCTTTCTTT. This gives the protein CSASAGTTNTEAFF.

This chain uses TRBV7-2 with TRBJ2-3, with 12 nucleotides matching TRBD2. Germline lookup yields CDR1 SGHTA and CDR2 FQGNSA. V was pared by 3 bases and J by 5 bases, with 3 bases of the junction left unmatched. The CDR3 sequence is 15 residues long. Here the CDR3 reads CASSFLAGGQDTQYF. In DNA form, the CDR3 reads TGTGCCAGCAGCTTCCTAGCGGGGGGGCAAGATACGCAGTATTTT.